Given below is one TCR beta chain in context. These data are taken from a study of shared clonotypes between healthy human individuals. The deep-level immunoSEQ assay was used. Several immunoSEQ plates held equal portions of the genomic DNA taken from each subset. Sequencing was performed with immunoSEQ multiplex PCR; in TCRdb, only in-frame clones are kept and a portion is missing. The table records 850,000 to 1,200,000 clones, about 80% of them present only once. The junction had 5 bases not matched to a gene; V was cut back by 4 bases and J by 5 bases. The length of the CDR3 is 14 residues. This clonotype was obtained from a man younger than 35 in good health. The sample consisted of memory CD4+ T cells sorted from blood. Subset: CD45RA-negative fraction. The chain combines TRBV23-1 with TRBJ2-5; 9 positions agree with TRBD1. TRBV23-1 is marked as an open reading frame, function uncertain. CDR3 DNA sequence: TGCGCCAGCAGTCGTACAGGGGGCGATGAGACCCAGTACTTC. This sequence encodes CASSRTGGDETQYF.